This record concerns one T cell receptor (beta chain) sequence. The repertoire was sequenced with immunoSEQ multiplex PCR; TCRdb's copy has only in-frame clones and lacks some. The sample lists 100,000 to 150,000 clones, around 94% occurring once. Trimming removed 0 bases at V and 6 bases at J, with 14 bases between. Germline V lookup: CDR1 SGHAT, CDR2 FQNNGV. This CDR3 has 15 amino acids. The record originates from a study of T cell responses to AZD1222 COVID-19 vaccine. The chain combines TRBV11-2 with TRBJ1-1, with a weak D call TRBD1 (5 bases). The clonotype originates from an adult in good health. Specimen: peripheral blood, collected on day 0 of AZD1222 vaccination. CDR3 coding DNA: TGTGCCAGCAGCTTAGAAGTACAGGAAATCGCTGAAGCTTTCTTT. Translated: CASSLEVQEIAEAFF.